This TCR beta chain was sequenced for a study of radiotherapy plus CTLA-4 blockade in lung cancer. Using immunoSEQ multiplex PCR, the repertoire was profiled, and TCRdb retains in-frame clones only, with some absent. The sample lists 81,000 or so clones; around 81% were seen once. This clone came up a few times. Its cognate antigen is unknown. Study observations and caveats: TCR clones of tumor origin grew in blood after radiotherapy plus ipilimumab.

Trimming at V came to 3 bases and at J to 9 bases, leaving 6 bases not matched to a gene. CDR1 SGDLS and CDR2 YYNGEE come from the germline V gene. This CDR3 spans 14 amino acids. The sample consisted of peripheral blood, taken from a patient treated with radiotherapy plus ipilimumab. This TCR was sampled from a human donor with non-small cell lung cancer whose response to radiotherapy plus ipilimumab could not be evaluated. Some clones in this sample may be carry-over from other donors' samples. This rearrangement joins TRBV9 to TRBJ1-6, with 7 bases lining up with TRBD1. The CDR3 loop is CASSETGFGSPLHF. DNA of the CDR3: TGTGCCAGCAGCGAGACAGGGTTCGGTTCACCCCTCCACTTT.